Below are 3 T cell receptor beta chains sequenced from a single sample in a study of human T cells and chemical hapten exposure. MiXCR, run by TCRdb on the RACE reads, gives a single entry per CDR3 protein. The data show around 80,000 distinct CDR3 sequences, with about 8.6% seen just once and 1.5% to 1.7% held by the top ten. Time point noted: healthy volunteer bleed at 6 weeks. The starting material, unfractionated whole blood, was used for total RNA extraction. Sequenced material: whole blood. All receptors derive from a male donor in good health. Some clones in this sample may be carry-over from other donors' samples.

This clonotype was seen a handful of times. The V and J genes are TRBV5-4 and TRBJ2-7; tentatively, D is TRBD1 (5 bases). V was shortened by 0 bases and J by 6 bases, with 10 bases between the two germline ends. CDR3 length: 13 residues. Germline V gene data show CDR1 as SGHNT and CDR2 as YYREEE (reference sequence). CDR3 bases: TGTGCCAGCAGCTTGGAAGCAGGGCGCGAGCAGTACTTC. It is translated as CASSLEAGREQYF.

This rearrangement joins TRBV3-1 to TRBJ2-1; D uncertain. V was pared by 2 bases and J by 0 bases, with 8 bases between. Germline-derived CDR1 and CDR2 are LGHDT and YNNKEL (reference sequence). The CDR3 loop spans 15 amino acids. The CDR3, as DNA: TGTGCCAGCAGCCAACGTGCGGTCTCCTACAATGAGCAGTTCTTC. Protein product: CASSQRAVSYNEQFF.

The genes are TRBV29-1 and TRBJ2-3; 9 bases map to TRBD2. Per the germline V gene, CDR1 is SQVTM and CDR2 is ANQGSEA. Germline trimming cut 2 bases from V and 6 bases from J; bases unmatched to any gene: 0. The CDR3 has 12 amino acids. In DNA, the CDR3 is TGCAGCGTTGAACTAGCGGGGGATACGCAGTATTTT. This translates into CSVELAGDTQYF.